The 11 T cell receptor beta chains in this list originate from one sample, sequenced in a study of blood T cell repertoires in COVID-19. Repertoires were generated with immunoSEQ multiplex PCR, while TCRdb's copy carries only in-frame clones and drops some. The repertoire consists of about 160,000 clones, with 70% to 85% occurring once and the leading ten covering roughly 20%. The sample taken for sequencing was peripheral blood. The origin of the receptors is a woman older than 75 with acute or convalescent COVID-19.

The genes are TRBV7-9 and TRBJ1-2, with a possible D match to TRBD1 (5 bases). CDR1 SEHNR and CDR2 FQNEAQ come from the germline V gene (reference sequence). The CDR3 sequence is 16 residues long. Trimming removed 4 bases from V and 4 bases from J, with 19 bases in between. The CDR3 sequence: CASSSNSGQRGYGYTF. In DNA form, the CDR3 reads TGTGCCAGCAGCTCCAATTCAGGGCAGCGGGGCTATGGCTACACCTTC.

This clone was counted a few times. The chain is built from TRBV7-9 and TRBJ1-1; D is ambiguous. CDR3 length equals 12 residues. Trimming left V 5 bases short and J 4 bases short, with 8 bases between. In germline, CDR1 is SEHNR, CDR2 FQNEAQ (reference sequence). CDR3 in DNA: TGTGCCAGCAGCACGCTAGGCACTGAAGCTTTCTTT. Amino acids: CASSTLGTEAFF. Full variable domain (remainder filled in from reference TRBV7-9 and TRBJ1-1): DTGVSQNPRHKITKRGQNVTFRCDPISEHNRLYWYRQTLGQGPEFLTYFQNEAQLEKSRLLSDRFSAERPKGSFSTLEIQRTEQGDSAMYLCASSTLGTEAFFGQGTRLTVV.

The rearrangement links TRBV4-1 to TRBJ1-2; D not resolved. Per the germline V gene, CDR1 is MGHRA and CDR2 is YSYEKL. The CDR3 loop spans 17 amino acids. Deletions cut 0 bases from V and 5 bases from J, with 19 bases between. CDR3 nucleotide sequence: TGCGCCAGCAGCCAAGATGCCCGGTTACCGGCGGTTTATGGCTACACCTTC. Amino acids: CASSQDARLPAVYGYTF.

The chain is built from TRBV6-2 or TRBV6-3 and TRBJ2-2, with TRBD2 identical over 7 bases. Germline V lookup: CDR1 MNHEY, CDR2 SVGEGT. V gave up 5 bases and J gave up 4 bases; unmatched junction bases: 13. The CDR3 runs 17 residues. The DNA for the CDR3 is TGTGCCAGCAGTGGACCCCCGGCTAGCGGATCCACCGGGGAGCTGTTTTTT. Translating gives CASSGPPASGSTGELFF.

V gene TRBV6-2 or TRBV6-3 combines with J gene TRBJ2-1; 10 bases match TRBD2. Losses at the gene ends were 5 bases for V and 6 bases for J; bases not matched to a gene: 7. Germline V lookup: CDR1 MNHEY, CDR2 SVGEGT. This CDR3 is built from 15 residues. CDR3 sequence: CASSDPSGRRNEQFF. The CDR3 nucleotides read TGTGCCAGCAGTGACCCTAGCGGGAGACGCAATGAGCAGTTCTTC.

CDR3 in DNA: TGTGCCTGGAGTGCAAACAGGGGCCTTAATGAAAAACTGTTTTTT. Translating it yields CAWSANRGLNEKLFF. V is TRBV30 and J is TRBJ1-4; TRBD1 aligns across 7 bases. The CDR3 is 15 residues long. V gave up 1 base and J gave up 4 bases; unmatched junction bases: 6. Germline CDR1 and CDR2: GTSNPN and SVGIG (reference sequence).

The chain has TRBV7-9 and TRBJ2-3; tentative D call: TRBD1 (6 bases). Germline loops: CDR1 SEHNR, CDR2 FQNEAQ (reference sequence). Trimming shortened V by 1 base and J by 3 bases, and 8 bases separated the two germline ends. The CDR3 spans 14 residues. The CDR3 loop is CASSLGDRTDTQYF. The CDR3 DNA follows: TGTGCCAGCAGCTTAGGAGACAGGACAGATACGCAGTATTTT.

The V gene is TRBV5-1, the J gene TRBJ2-7; 12 positions match TRBD1. The CDR3 spans 14 residues. The ends lost 7 bases at V and 2 bases at J; junction bases unmatched: 4. Germline V gene data show CDR1 as SGHRS and CDR2 as YFSETQ. The CDR3 coding sequence is TGCGCCAGCGCCGGGACAGGGGGCCCCTACGAGCAGTACTTC. This translates into CASAGTGGPYEQYF.

In its sample, this clone was seen once. The J gene is TRBJ1-1, the V gene TRBV6-2 or TRBV6-3; D is ambiguous. The V and J ends lost 0 bases and 2 bases respectively, with 7 bases between them. Germline V gene lookup returns CDR1 MNHEY and CDR2 SVGEGT. The CDR3 totals 14 residues. The CDR3 bases are TGTGCCAGCAGTTACTCGGCAGTTAACACTGAAGCTTTCTTT. Its protein is CASSYSAVNTEAFF.

The sample holds one count of this clone. The J gene is TRBJ2-1, the V gene TRBV19; a possible D gene is TRBD2 (5 bases). The CDR3 loop spans 14 amino acids. Germline V CDR1 and CDR2: LNHDA, SQIVND (reference sequence). Trimming took off 3 bases at V and 5 bases at J, with 11 bases between the two ends. In nucleotides, the CDR3 is TGTGCCAGTAGTATCCCTAGCCAAAACAATGAGCAGTTCTTC. It yields the protein CASSIPSQNNEQFF. The complete variable domain, with remaining parts taken from reference TRBV19 and TRBJ2-1, reads DGGITQSPKYLFRKEGQNVTLSCEQNLNHDAMYWYRQDPGQGLRLIYYSQIVNDFQKGDIAEGYSVSREKKESFPLTVTSAQKNPTAFYLCASSIPSQNNEQFFGPGTRLTVL.

V gene TRBV20-1 combines with J gene TRBJ2-7, with D possibly TRBD2 on 5 matching bases. Deletions cut 3 bases from V and 2 bases from J, with 14 bases between. Germline V gene lookup returns CDR1 DFQATT and CDR2 SNEGSKA (reference sequence). This CDR3 comprises 14 residues. CDR3 nucleotides: TGCAGTGCTAGTTCGTCGGGAAGCGCCTACGAGCAGTACTTC. This codes for CSASSSGSAYEQYF.